The clone carrying this T cell receptor (beta chain) rates as medium-sized. What it binds is not known. This CDR3 comprises 13 residues. V was pared by 5 bases and J by 4 bases, with 11 bases between. The germline V gene has CDR1 SGHAT and CDR2 FQNNGV. Busulfan-fludarabine conditioning, marrow transplant, and cyclophosphamide on days +3 and +4 were administered. Generated by immunoSEQ multiplex PCR, the TCRdb table keeps only in-frame clones and is missing some. The profile covers around 5,000 clones, none occurring a single time. This sample is part of a study of T cells after posttransplantation cyclophosphamide. Study outcomes and limitations: Later blood repertoires were often dominated by clones from the donor CD8+ memory compartment. TRB overlap between skin or GI tissue T cells and blood was limited. After PTCy, TRB diversity resembled that of CNI/methotrexate controls.

The source of this sequence is a male patient aged 60-69 years who received an allogeneic stem cell transplant from a related donor, was CMV-positive, and had acute GVHD only. The graft donor may have given rise to some T cells. Source: PBMCs, taken around 350 days after allogeneic stem cell transplant with posttransplant cyclophosphamide. The rearrangement uses TRBV11-2 and TRBJ1-1; D uncertain. CDR3 amino acids: CASSPGRGTEAFF. The CDR3 DNA is TGTGCCAGCAGCCCCGGCCGGGGCACTGAAGCTTTCTTT.